This T cell receptor beta chain was identified during a study of fetal regulatory T cell absence and autoimmunity. The assay was run at survey level. Profiled with immunoSEQ multiplex PCR; TCRdb holds only in-frame clones, not every one. The repertoire includes about 95,000 clones, approximately 75% of them detected once, and 2% sits in the top ten. Sequenced sample: pancreas tissue. The clonotype comes from a male donor with IPEX syndrome.

The CDR3 region has the DNA TGTGCCAGCAGTTTAATGGGCGATGGCGGCTATGGCTACACCTTC. Protein: CASSLMGDGGYGYTF. This rearrangement joins TRBV27 to TRBJ1-2; no reliable D call. CDR1 and CDR2 (germline): MNHEY, SMNVEV (reference sequence). The CDR3 sequence is 15 residues long. Trimming cost V 2 bases and J 4 bases, with 14 bases left between them.